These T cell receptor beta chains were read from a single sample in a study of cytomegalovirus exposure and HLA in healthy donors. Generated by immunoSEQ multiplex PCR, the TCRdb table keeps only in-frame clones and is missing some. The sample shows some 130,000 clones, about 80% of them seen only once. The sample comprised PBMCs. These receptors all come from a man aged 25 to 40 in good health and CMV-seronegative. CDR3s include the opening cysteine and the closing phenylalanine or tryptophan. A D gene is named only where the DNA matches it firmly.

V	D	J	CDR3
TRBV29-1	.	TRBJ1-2	CSVGQDGYTF
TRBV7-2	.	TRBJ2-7	CASSLNGRGEQYF
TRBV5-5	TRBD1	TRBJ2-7	CASSRLFTGASYEQYF
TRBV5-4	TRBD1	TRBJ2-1	CASSPSGQSSYNEQFF
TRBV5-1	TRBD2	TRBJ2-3	CASRGIAGLTDTQYF
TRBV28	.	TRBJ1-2	CASSFPTGTYGYTF
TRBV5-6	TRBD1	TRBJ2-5	CASSPPRTGASQETQYF
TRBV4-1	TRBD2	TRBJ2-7	CASRSLAATSYEQYF
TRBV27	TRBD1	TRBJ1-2	CASSLRQGIGWGYTF
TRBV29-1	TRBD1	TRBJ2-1	CSIAGTGGPYNEQFF
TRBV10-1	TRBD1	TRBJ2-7	CASSLGQGEGEQYF
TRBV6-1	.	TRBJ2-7	CASSDSYEQYF